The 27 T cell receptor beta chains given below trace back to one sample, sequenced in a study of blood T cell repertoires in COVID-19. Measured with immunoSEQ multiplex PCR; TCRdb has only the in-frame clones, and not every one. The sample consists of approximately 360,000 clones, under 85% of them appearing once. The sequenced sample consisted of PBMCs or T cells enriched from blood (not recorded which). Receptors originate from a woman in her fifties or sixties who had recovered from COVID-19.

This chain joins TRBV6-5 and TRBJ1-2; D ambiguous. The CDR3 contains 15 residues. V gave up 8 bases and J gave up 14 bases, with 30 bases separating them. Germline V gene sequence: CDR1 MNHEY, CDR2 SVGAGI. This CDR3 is CASQKAGTLGGGETF. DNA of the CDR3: TGTGCCAGCCAAAAAGCCGGTACCCTCGGTGGTGGGGAGACCTTC.

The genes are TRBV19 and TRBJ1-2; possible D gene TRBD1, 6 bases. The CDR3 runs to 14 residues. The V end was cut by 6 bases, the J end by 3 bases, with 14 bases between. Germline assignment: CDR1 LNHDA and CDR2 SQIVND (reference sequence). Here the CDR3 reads CASRGQDSYYGYTF. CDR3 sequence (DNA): TGTGCCAGTAGAGGCCAGGACAGCTACTATGGCTACACCTTC.

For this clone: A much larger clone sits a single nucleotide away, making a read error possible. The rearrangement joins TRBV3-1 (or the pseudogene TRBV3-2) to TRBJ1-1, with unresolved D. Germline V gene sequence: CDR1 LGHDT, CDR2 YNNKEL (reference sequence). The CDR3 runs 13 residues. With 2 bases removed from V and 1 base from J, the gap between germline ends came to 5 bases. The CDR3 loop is CASSQTANTEAFF. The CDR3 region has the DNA TGTGCCAGCAGCCAAACAGCGAACACTGAAGCTTTCTTT.

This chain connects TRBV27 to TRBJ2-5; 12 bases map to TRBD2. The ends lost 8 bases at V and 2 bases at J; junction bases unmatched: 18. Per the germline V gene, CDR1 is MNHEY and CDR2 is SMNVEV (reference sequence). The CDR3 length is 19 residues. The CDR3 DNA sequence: TGTGCCAGCCGTGAGGAGTCTAGCGGGAGGGTAGGGGCACAAGAGACCCAGTACTTC. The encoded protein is CASREESSGRVGAQETQYF.

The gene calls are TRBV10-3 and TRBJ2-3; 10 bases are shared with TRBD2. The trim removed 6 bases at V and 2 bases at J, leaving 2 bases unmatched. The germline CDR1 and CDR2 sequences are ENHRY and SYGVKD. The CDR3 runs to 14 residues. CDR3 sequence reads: CAIRLAGDTDTQYF. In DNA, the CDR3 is TGTGCCATCAGGCTAGCGGGGGACACAGATACGCAGTATTTT.

CDR3 sequence: CASSQEGTRYEQYF. CDR3 DNA: TGCGCCAGCAGCCAAGAAGGAACGAGGTACGAGCAGTACTTC. The genes are TRBV4-1 and TRBJ2-7; D remains unclear. Looked up from germline, CDR1 is MGHRA and CDR2 is YSYEKL. Trimming removed 0 bases at V and 4 bases at J, with 10 bases between. The CDR3 totals 14 residues.

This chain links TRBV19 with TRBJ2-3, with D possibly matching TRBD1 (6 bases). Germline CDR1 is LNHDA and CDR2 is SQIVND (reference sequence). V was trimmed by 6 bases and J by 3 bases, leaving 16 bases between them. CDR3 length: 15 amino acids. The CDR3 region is CASRPSGAQTDTQYF. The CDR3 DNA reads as TGTGCCAGTAGACCCTCAGGGGCGCAGACAGATACGCAGTATTTT. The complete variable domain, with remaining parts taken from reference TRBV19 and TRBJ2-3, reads DGGITQSPKYLFRKEGQNVTLSCEQNLNHDAMYWYRQDPGQGLRLIYYSQIVNDFQKGDIAEGYSVSREKKESFPLTVTSAQKNPTAFYLCASRPSGAQTDTQYFGPGTRLTVL.

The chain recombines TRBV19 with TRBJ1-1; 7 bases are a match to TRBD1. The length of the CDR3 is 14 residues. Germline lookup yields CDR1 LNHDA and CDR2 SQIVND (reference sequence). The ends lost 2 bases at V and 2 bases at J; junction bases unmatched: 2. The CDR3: CASSITGANTEAFF. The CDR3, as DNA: TGTGCCAGTAGTATAACAGGGGCCAACACTGAAGCTTTCTTT.

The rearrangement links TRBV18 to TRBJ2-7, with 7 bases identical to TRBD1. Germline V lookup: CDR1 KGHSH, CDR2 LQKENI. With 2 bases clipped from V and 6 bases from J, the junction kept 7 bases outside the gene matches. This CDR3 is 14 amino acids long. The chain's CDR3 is CASSPAQGSSEQYF. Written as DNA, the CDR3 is TGTGCCAGCTCACCAGCACAGGGGTCGTCCGAGCAGTACTTC.

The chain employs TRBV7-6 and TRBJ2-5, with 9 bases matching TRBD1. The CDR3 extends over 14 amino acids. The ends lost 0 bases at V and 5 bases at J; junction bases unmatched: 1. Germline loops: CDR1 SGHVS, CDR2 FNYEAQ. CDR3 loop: CASSLATGGETQYF. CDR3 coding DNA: TGTGCCAGCAGCTTAGCGACAGGGGGGGAGACCCAGTACTTC.

The CDR3 here is CASSQSESYTQYF. For the CDR3, the DNA is TGTGCCAGCAGCCAATCCGAGTCCTATACGCAGTATTTT. The rearrangement links TRBV3-1 (or the pseudogene TRBV3-2) to TRBJ2-3; D ambiguous. CDR3 length equals 13 residues. The germline V gene encodes CDR1 LGHDT and CDR2 YNNKEL (reference sequence). Deletions cut 2 bases from V and 7 bases from J, with 10 bases between.

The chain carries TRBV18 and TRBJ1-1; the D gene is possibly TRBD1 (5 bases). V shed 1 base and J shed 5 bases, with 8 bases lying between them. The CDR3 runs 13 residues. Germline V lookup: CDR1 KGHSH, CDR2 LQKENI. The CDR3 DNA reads TGTGCCAGCTCACCACAGACAGCTACTGAAGCTTTCTTT. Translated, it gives CASSPQTATEAFF.

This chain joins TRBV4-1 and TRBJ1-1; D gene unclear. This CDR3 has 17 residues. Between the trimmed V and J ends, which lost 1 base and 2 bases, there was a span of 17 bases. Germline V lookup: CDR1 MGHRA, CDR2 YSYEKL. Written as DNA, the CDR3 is TGCGCCAGCAGCCAAGTCGGTAGACGACTGAATAACACTGAAGCTTTCTTT. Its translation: CASSQVGRRLNNTEAFF.

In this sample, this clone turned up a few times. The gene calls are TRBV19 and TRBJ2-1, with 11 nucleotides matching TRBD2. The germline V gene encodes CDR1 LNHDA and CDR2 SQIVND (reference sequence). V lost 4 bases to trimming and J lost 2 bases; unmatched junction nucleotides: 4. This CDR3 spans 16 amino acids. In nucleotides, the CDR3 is TGTGCCAGTAGTAAGACTAGCGGGAACACCTACAATGAGCAGTTCTTC. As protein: CASSKTSGNTYNEQFF.

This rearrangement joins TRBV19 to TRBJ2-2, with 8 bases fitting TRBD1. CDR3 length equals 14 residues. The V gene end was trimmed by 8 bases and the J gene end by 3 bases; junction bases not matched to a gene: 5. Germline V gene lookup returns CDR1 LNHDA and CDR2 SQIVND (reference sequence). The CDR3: CASSGQGYTGELFF. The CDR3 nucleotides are TGTGCCAGTTCCGGACAGGGATACACCGGGGAGCTGTTTTTT.

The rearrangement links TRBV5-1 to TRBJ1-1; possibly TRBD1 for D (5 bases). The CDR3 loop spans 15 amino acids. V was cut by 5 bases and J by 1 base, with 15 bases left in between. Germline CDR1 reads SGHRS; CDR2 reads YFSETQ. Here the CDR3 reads CASRLENRQNTEAFF. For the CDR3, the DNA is TGCGCCAGCAGACTGGAGAACAGGCAGAACACTGAAGCTTTCTTT.

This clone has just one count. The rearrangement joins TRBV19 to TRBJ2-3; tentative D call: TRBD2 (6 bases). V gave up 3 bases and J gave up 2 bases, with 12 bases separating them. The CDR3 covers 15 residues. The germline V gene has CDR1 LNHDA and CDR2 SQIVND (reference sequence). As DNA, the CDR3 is TGTGCCAGTAGTATTGGGGGGACTCTCACAGATACGCAGTATTTT. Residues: CASSIGGTLTDTQYF.

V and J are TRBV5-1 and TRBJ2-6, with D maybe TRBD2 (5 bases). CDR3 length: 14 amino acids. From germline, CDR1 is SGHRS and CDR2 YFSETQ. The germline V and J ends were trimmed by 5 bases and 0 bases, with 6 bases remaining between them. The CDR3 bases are TGCGCCAGCAGTGAGGGCTCTGGGGCCAACGTCCTGACTTTC. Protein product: CASSEGSGANVLTF.

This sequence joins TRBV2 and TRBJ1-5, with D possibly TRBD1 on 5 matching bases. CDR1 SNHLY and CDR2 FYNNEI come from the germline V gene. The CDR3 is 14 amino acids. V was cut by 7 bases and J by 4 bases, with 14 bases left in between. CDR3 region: CASTFDRDNQPQHF. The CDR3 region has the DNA TGTGCCAGCACCTTTGACAGAGATAATCAGCCCCAGCATTTT.

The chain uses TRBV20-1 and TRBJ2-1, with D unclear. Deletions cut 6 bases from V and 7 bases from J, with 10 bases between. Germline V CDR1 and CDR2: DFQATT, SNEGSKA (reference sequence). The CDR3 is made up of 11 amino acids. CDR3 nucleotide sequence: TGCAGTGCCCCGCACGGTAATGAGCAGTTCTTC. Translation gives CSAPHGNEQFF.

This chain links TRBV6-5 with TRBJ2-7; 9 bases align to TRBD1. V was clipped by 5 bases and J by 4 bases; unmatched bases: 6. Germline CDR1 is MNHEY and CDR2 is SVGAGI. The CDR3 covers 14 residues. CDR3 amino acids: CASSRDRVGYEQYF. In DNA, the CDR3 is TGTGCCAGCAGTCGGGACAGGGTGGGGTACGAGCAGTACTTC.

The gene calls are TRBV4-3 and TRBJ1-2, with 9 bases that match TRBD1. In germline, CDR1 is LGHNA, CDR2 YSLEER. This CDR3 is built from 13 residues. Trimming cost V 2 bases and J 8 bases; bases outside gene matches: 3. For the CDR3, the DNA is TGCGCCAGCAGCCAAAACAGGGGGCGCGGCTACACCTTC. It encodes CASSQNRGRGYTF.

The chain's CDR3 is CASSFSTLTGPPGELFF. The CDR3 DNA follows: TGTGCCAGCAGCTTCTCCACCTTGACAGGACCGCCCGGGGAGCTGTTTTTT. The chain employs TRBV7-6 and TRBJ2-2; D perhaps matches TRBD1 (6 bases). The CDR3 runs 17 residues. Trimming took 3 bases from V and 6 from J, leaving 20 bases between them. Germline CDR1 is SGHVS and CDR2 is FNYEAQ.

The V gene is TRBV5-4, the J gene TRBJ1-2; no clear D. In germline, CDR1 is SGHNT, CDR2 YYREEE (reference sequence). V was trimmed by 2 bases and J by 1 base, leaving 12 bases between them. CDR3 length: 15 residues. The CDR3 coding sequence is TGTGCCAGCAGCTTAAGGGTCCGGGGTAACTATGGCTACACCTTC. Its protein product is CASSLRVRGNYGYTF.

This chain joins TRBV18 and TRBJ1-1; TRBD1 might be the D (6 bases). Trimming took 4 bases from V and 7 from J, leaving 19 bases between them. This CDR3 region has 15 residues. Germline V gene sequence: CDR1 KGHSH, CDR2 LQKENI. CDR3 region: CASSQKSSRDIEAFF. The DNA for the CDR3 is TGTGCCAGCTCACAGAAGAGCTCTAGGGACATTGAAGCTTTCTTT.

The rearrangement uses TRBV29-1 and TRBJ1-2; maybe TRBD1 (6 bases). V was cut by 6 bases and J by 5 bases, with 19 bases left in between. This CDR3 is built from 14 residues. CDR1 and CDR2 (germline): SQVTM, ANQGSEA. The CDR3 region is CSVRGGANDYGYTF. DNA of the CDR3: TGCAGCGTCCGGGGGGGCGCGAATGATTATGGCTACACCTTC.

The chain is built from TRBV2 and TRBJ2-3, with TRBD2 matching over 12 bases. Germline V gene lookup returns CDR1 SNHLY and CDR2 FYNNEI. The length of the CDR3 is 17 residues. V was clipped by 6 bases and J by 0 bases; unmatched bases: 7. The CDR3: CASRVTLAGGSTDTQYF. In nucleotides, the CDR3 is TGTGCCAGCAGAGTCACTCTAGCGGGAGGGAGCACAGATACGCAGTATTTT.